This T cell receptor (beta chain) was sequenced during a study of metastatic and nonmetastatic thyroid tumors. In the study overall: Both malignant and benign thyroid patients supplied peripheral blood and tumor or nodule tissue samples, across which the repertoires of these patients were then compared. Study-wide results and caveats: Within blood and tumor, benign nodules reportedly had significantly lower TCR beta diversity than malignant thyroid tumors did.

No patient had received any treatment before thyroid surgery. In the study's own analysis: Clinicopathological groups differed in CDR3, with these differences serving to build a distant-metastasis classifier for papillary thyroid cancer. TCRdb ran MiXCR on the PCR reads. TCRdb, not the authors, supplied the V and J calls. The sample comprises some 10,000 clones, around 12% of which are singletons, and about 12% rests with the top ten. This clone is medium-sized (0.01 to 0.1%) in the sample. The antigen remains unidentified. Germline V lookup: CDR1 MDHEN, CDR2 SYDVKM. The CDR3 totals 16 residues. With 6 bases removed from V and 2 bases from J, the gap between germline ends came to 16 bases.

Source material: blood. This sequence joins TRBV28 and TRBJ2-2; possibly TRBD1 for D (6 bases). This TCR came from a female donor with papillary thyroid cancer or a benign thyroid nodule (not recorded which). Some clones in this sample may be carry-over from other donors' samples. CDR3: CASSPLGAPNTGELFF. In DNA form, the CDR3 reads TGTGCCAGCAGCCCCCTGGGGGCGCCCAACACCGGGGAGCTGTTTTTT.